The next 27 T cell receptor beta chains were all read from a single sample in a study of OX40 agonist ivuxolimab in advanced cancers. Clones were read by immunoSEQ multiplex PCR, and TCRdb kept only the in-frame ones, dropping some. The sample lists about 13,000 clones; 70% to 80% were seen once. Here the sequenced sample was CD4+ or CD8+ T cells sorted from blood, taken in a trial of the OX40 agonist ivuxolimab. The receptor set was obtained from an adult with an advanced solid tumor such as melanoma, head and neck, liver or kidney cancer.

CDR3 sequence (DNA): TGCGCCAGCAGCTCCACTCGTTGGCGGGAGGGAGCAGACACCGGGGAGCTGTTTTTT. Translated: CASSSTRWREGADTGELFF. This rearrangement joins TRBV5-1 to TRBJ2-2, with 9 nucleotides matching TRBD2. With 3 bases clipped from V and 3 bases from J, the junction kept 15 bases outside the gene matches. The CDR3 loop spans 19 amino acids. In germline, CDR1 is SGHRS, CDR2 YFSETQ.

V gene TRBV6-5 combines with J gene TRBJ2-7, with D unresolved. Trimming cost V 4 bases and J 4 bases, with 8 bases left between them. Germline V gives CDR1 MNHEY, CDR2 SVGAGI. This CDR3 has 12 amino acids. CDR3 coding DNA: TGTGCCAGCAGTTTCGAGGTATACGAGCAGTACTTC. This encodes CASSFEVYEQYF.

The CDR3 region has the DNA TGTGCCGGGACCTGGGCGGGAGTGGGCTACGAGCAGTACTTC. It encodes CAGTWAGVGYEQYF. The V gene is TRBV30, the J gene TRBJ2-7; 7 bases are shared with TRBD2. V lost 8 bases to trimming and J lost 3 bases; unmatched junction nucleotides: 13. Germline V gene lookup returns CDR1 GTSNPN and CDR2 SVGIG (reference sequence). The CDR3 loop spans 14 amino acids.

This chain joins TRBV5-1 and TRBJ2-5; possible D gene TRBD1, 5 bases. This CDR3 has 14 amino acids. The V gene's germline CDR1 is SGHRS and CDR2 YFSETQ. V was cut by 3 bases and J by 5 bases, with 14 bases left in between. CDR3 sequence reads: CASSSLTGAETQYF. CDR3 bases: TGCGCCAGCAGCTCACTTACAGGAGCCGAGACCCAGTACTTC.

The V and J genes are TRBV7-9 and TRBJ2-1, with 15 bases fitting TRBD2. The CDR3 runs to 18 residues. With V trimmed by 5 bases and J by 1 base, 6 bases remained unmatched. CDR1 and CDR2 (germline): SEHNR, FQNEAQ (reference sequence). For the CDR3, the DNA is TGTGCCAGCAGCCTTAGGGGACTAGCGGGAGGATCCTACAATGAGCAGTTCTTC. It specifies CASSLRGLAGGSYNEQFF. Full variable domain (missing parts from reference TRBV7-9 and TRBJ2-1): DTGVSQNPRHKITKRGQNVTFRCDPISEHNRLYWYRQTLGQGPEFLTYFQNEAQLEKSRLLSDRFSAERPKGSFSTLEIQRTEQGDSAMYLCASSLRGLAGGSYNEQFFGPGTRLTVL.

The chain links TRBV5-1 to TRBJ2-1; 14 bases agree with TRBD2. The length of the CDR3 is 16 residues. From germline, CDR1 is SGHRS and CDR2 YFSETQ. V lost 3 bases to trimming and J lost 7 bases; unmatched junction nucleotides: 6. The CDR3 spells CASSSGLAGVGNEQFF. CDR3 DNA sequence: TGCGCCAGCAGCTCGGGACTAGCGGGAGTAGGGAATGAGCAGTTCTTC.

The chain has TRBV14 and TRBJ2-1; perhaps TRBD1 as D (6 bases). Trimming stripped 0 bases from V and 7 bases from J, with 10 bases between. Germline V gene data show CDR1 as SGHDN and CDR2 as FVKESK. The CDR3 runs to 14 residues. The CDR3 bases are TGTGCCAGCAGCCAAGAGTGGGGGCGTAATGAGCAGTTCTTC. Its translation is CASSQEWGRNEQFF.

DNA for the CDR3: TGTGCCAGCAGCTTAGGGCCCAACACAGATACGCAGTATTTT. Its translation is CASSLGPNTDTQYF. The chain employs TRBV5-6 and TRBJ2-3; D uncertain. The CDR3 loop spans 14 amino acids. Trimming took off 2 bases at V and 2 bases at J, with 9 bases between the two ends. Germline V lookup: CDR1 SGHDT, CDR2 YYEEEE.

The chain uses TRBV19 and TRBJ1-5; 7 bases are a match to TRBD1. The CDR3 consists of 14 residues. CDR1 is LNHDA and CDR2 is SQIVND in the germline V gene (reference sequence). V dropped 6 bases and J dropped 6; count of bases not matched to a gene: 8. As DNA, the CDR3 is TGTGCCAGTAGAGATACAGGGGTAAGTCAGCCCCAGCATTTT. Amino acid sequence: CASRDTGVSQPQHF.

This clone was detected a few times. The chain couples TRBV5-4 to TRBJ2-3, with no clear D. This CDR3 is 12 amino acids long. Trimming cost V 4 bases and J 2 bases, with 5 bases left between them. CDR1 is SGHNT and CDR2 is YYREEE in the germline V gene (reference sequence). Written as DNA, the CDR3 is TGTGCCAGCAGCGAAAACACAGATACGCAGTATTTT. It specifies CASSENTDTQYF.

The CDR3 DNA sequence: TGTGCCAGCAGTGGGATAGGGAGCATCGACGAGCAGTACTTC. This encodes CASSGIGSIDEQYF. This chain joins TRBV6-4 and TRBJ2-7; tentatively, D is TRBD2 (5 bases). Trimming shortened V by 4 bases and J by 5 bases, and 15 bases separated the two germline ends. This CDR3 comprises 14 residues. CDR1 and CDR2 from the germline V gene are MRHNA and SNTAGT.

This clone has just one count. The rearrangement uses TRBV6-6 and TRBJ2-5, with 9 positions matching TRBD2. There are 15 residues in the CDR3. Trimming cost V 2 bases and J 9 bases; bases outside gene matches: 10. Germline-derived CDR1 and CDR2 are MNHNY and SVGAGI (reference sequence). As DNA, the CDR3 is TGTGCCAGCAGTTACGAAGTTGGCGGGAGGGAGGCCCAGTACTTC. The encoded protein is CASSYEVGGREAQYF.

This chain joins TRBV6-4 and TRBJ2-2; D gene unclear. This CDR3 is built from 14 residues. V was cut by 0 bases and J by 4 bases, with 6 bases left in between. The germline V gene encodes CDR1 MRHNA and CDR2 SNTAGT. CDR3 coding DNA: TGTGCCAGCAGTGACTCGCCGGGCACCGGGGAGCTGTTTTTT. Its translation: CASSDSPGTGELFF.

The gene calls are TRBV19 and TRBJ2-1, with TRBD2 identical over 8 bases. This CDR3 is 17 amino acids long. CDR1 is LNHDA, CDR2 SQIVND, per germline (reference sequence). The junction had 16 bases not matched to a gene; V was cut back by 3 bases and J by 9 bases. DNA for the CDR3: TGTGCCAGTAGTATCACCTTAACACTTACTAGCGGCGGTGAGCAGTTCTTC. This translates into CASSITLTLTSGGEQFF.

The chain has TRBV13 and TRBJ1-5, with TRBD1 matching 8 bases. This CDR3 spans 13 amino acids. The germline CDR1 and CDR2 sequences are PRHDT and FYEKMQ (reference sequence). Trimming at V came to 5 bases and at J to 7 bases, leaving 4 bases not matched to a gene. The chain's CDR3 is CASSHRGNQPQHF. DNA of the CDR3: TGTGCCAGCAGCCACAGGGGGAACCAGCCCCAGCATTTT.

This clone was seen only a few times. The V and J genes are TRBV6-1 and TRBJ2-6; possible D gene TRBD2, 6 bases. Germline V lookup: CDR1 MNHNS, CDR2 SASEGT. V lost 8 bases and J 0 bases, leaving 11 bases between the germline ends. This CDR3 is 15 amino acids long. Written as DNA, the CDR3 is TGTGCCAGCGGGGAGCGGGCCTCTGGGGCCAACGTCCTGACTTTC. Its translation is CASGERASGANVLTF.

The chain is built from TRBV27 and TRBJ2-7, with 9 bases lining up with TRBD2. The CDR3 covers 16 residues. Per the germline V gene, CDR1 is MNHEY and CDR2 is SMNVEV (reference sequence). After removal of 7 bases from V and 1 base from J, the junction contained 11 bases not matched to a gene. The CDR3 here is CASTPGVLAGSYEQYF. In nucleotides, the CDR3 is TGTGCCAGCACCCCCGGTGTCCTAGCGGGATCCTACGAGCAGTACTTC.

Of note for this clone: A read error likely explains this, since a far larger clone differs by one base. Additional DNA sequences in this sample encode the identical CDR3. The V call is TRBV13, the J call TRBJ2-7; maybe TRBD1 (7 bases). V was cut by 5 bases and J by 5 bases, with 19 bases left in between. This CDR3 has 15 amino acids. Germline values: CDR1 PRHDT, CDR2 FYEKMQ (reference sequence). The CDR3: CASSGGQGGRDEQYF. CDR3 coding DNA: TGTGCCAGCAGCGGGGGGCAAGGGGGCAGGGACGAGCAGTACTTC.

V usage is TRBV28 and J usage is TRBJ1-2; TRBD1 agrees at 10 bases. V lost 6 bases and J lost 8; bases outside the gene matches: 18. Germline CDR1 and CDR2: MDHEN and SYDVKM. This CDR3 has 17 residues. The CDR3 DNA is TGTGCCAGCAGCCTCCCGGGGCTCGGGACAGGGGCATTGGGCTACACCTTC. The encoded protein is CASSLPGLGTGALGYTF.

V usage is TRBV7-6 and J usage is TRBJ2-7, with 14 bases that match TRBD2. V trimming: 1 base; J trimming: 3 bases; junction bases outside the gene matches: 11. This CDR3 has 19 residues. CDR1 SGHVS and CDR2 FNYEAQ come from the germline V gene. Here the CDR3 reads CASSLVAGLAGAAGYEQYF. CDR3 bases: TGTGCCAGCAGCTTAGTGGCGGGACTAGCGGGAGCAGCCGGCTACGAGCAGTACTTC.

CDR3 protein: CASSLAGGLTEAFF. CDR3 DNA sequence: TGTGCCAGCAGCTTGGCAGGGGGGCTCACTGAAGCTTTCTTT. The chain uses TRBV5-5 and TRBJ1-1; 7 bases align to TRBD1. V dropped 0 bases and J dropped 4; count of bases not matched to a gene: 3. CDR1 and CDR2 from the germline V gene are SGHKS and YYEKEE (reference sequence). The CDR3 runs 14 residues.

A word on this clone: Germline and junction disagree at one end, which may indicate a read error. V and J are TRBV7-9 and TRBJ1-4; D is undetermined. The length of the CDR3 is 12 residues. Per the germline V gene, CDR1 is SEHNR and CDR2 is FQNEAQ (reference sequence). The CDR3 sequence is CASSAWGERLFF. CDR3 nucleotides: TGTGCCAGCAGCGCTTGGGGTGAAAGACTGTTTTTT.

This CDR3 is CASSLADRPLRAFF. Written as DNA, the CDR3 is TGCGCCAGCAGCTTGGCCGACAGGCCCCTGAGGGCTTTCTTT. V gene TRBV5-1 combines with J gene TRBJ1-1; perhaps TRBD1 as D (6 bases). Germline CDR1 reads SGHRS; CDR2 reads YFSETQ. This CDR3 is built from 14 residues. V was cut by 0 bases and J by 11 bases, with 17 bases left in between.

In this sample, this clone turned up once. The gene calls are TRBV4-1 and TRBJ2-2, with D possibly being TRBD1 (6 bases). CDR1 and CDR2 (germline): MGHRA, YSYEKL. This CDR3 is built from 15 residues. V was shortened by 2 bases and J by 1 base, with 8 bases between the two germline ends. The CDR3 sequence: CASSQMTGNTGELFF. CDR3 DNA sequence: TGCGCCAGCAGCCAAATGACAGGGAACACCGGGGAGCTGTTTTTT.

V gene TRBV2 combines with J gene TRBJ1-2; no definite D call. V lost 2 bases to trimming and J lost 9 bases, with 16 bases between them. CDR1 is SNHLY, CDR2 FYNNEI, per germline. The CDR3 sequence is 14 residues long. The CDR3 coding sequence is TGTGCCAGCAGTGAAATGGGCGGTCCTATAAGCTACACCTTC. The encoded protein is CASSEMGGPISYTF. The full variable domain, in which reference TRBV2 and TRBJ1-2 provide the parts outside the CDR3, is EPEVTQTPSHQVTQMGQEVILRCVPISNHLYFYWYRQILGQKVEFLVSFYNNEISEKSEIFDDQFSVERPDGSNFTLKIRSTKLEDSAMYFCASSEMGGPISYTFGSGTRLTVV.

On this clone itself: A far bigger clonotype differs at one base, so this is likely a read error. The DNA for the CDR3 is TGCGCCAGCAGCCCATCGGTCTCCTACGAGCAGTACTTC. It yields the protein CASSPSVSYEQYF. The rearrangement joins TRBV5-1 to TRBJ2-7; D is unclear. This CDR3 contains 13 residues. V was shortened by 4 bases and J by 0 bases, with 8 bases between the two germline ends. Germline CDR1 SGHRS, CDR2 YFSETQ.

The chain couples TRBV28 to TRBJ2-1; D gene unclear. CDR3 length: 12 amino acids. Trimming took 5 bases from V and 8 from J, leaving 10 bases between them. Germline loops: CDR1 MDHEN, CDR2 SYDVKM. The CDR3 DNA follows: TGTGCCAGCAGTCTGTACAAGGATGAGCAGTTCTTC. Its protein product is CASSLYKDEQFF.